This TCR beta chain was documented in a study of OX40 agonist ivuxolimab in advanced cancers. Study-level results: There were also nonresponders showing low normalized T-cell clonal expansion. The investigators did not determine what antigen specificity the expanded peripheral T cells had.

Here immunoSEQ multiplex PCR was the method, and the copy in TCRdb shows in-frame clones only, minus some. The repertoire holds 35,000 to 45,000 clones, with 70% to 80% as singletons. For this clone: Its antigen remains unidentified.

Germline values: CDR1 SGDLS, CDR2 YYNGEE. V shed 0 bases and J 5 bases; nucleotides not matched to a gene: 8. The CDR3 covers 16 residues. The receptor was isolated from an adult with an advanced solid tumor such as melanoma, head and neck, liver or kidney cancer. The rearrangement links TRBV9 to TRBJ2-3; TRBD2 agrees at 8 bases. The material sequenced was CD4+ or CD8+ T cells sorted from blood, taken in a trial of the OX40 agonist ivuxolimab. The CDR3 spells CASSVAVAGSKDTQYF. CDR3 sequence (DNA): TGTGCCAGCAGCGTAGCGGTAGCGGGGAGTAAAGATACGCAGTATTTT.